This TCR beta chain was sequenced for a study of T cell responses to AZD1222 COVID-19 vaccine. Study findings and constraints: Donors skewed white British and female; clonal diversity was possibly underestimated. Repertoires were sampled only after the peak T cell response. Among spike-specific TCRs, nearly half reportedly target unmutated variant regions. Among those given AZD1222, only six were seropositive at baseline.

V was cut by 0 bases and J by 6 bases, with 10 bases left in between. The CDR3 extends over 13 amino acids. Germline V gene data show CDR1 as SGHRS and CDR2 as YFSETQ. Using immunoSEQ multiplex PCR, the repertoire was profiled, and TCRdb retains in-frame clones only, with some absent. The table lists more than 95,000 clones, more than 75% of them singletons. As for this clone: The antigen is unknown.

The chain uses TRBV5-1 and TRBJ2-7, with unresolved D. The clonotype was recovered from an adult who received the MenACWY meningococcal vaccine as a control. The sample was peripheral blood, taken 28 days after the second dose of the MenACWY control vaccine. The CDR3 spells CASSLGQAIEQYF. The CDR3 nucleotides are TGCGCCAGCAGCTTGGGGCAGGCTATCGAGCAGTACTTC.